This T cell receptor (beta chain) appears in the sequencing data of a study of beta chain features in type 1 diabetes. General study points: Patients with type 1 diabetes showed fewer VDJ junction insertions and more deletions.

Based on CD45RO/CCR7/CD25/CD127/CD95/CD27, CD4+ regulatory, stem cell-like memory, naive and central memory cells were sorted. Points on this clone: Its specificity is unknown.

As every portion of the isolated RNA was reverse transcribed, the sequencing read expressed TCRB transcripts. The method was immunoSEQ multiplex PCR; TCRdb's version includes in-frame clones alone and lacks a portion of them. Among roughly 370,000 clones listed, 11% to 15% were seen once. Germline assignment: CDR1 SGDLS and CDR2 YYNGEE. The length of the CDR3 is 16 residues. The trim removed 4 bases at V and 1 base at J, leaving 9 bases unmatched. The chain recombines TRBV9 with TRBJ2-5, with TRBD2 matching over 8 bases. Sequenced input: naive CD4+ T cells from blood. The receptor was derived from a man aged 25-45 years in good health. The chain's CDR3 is CASSSASGGPQETQYF. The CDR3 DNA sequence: TGTGCCAGCAGCTCCGCGAGCGGGGGCCCCCAAGAGACCCAGTACTTC. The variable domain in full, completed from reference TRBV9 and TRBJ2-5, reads DSGVTQTPKHLITATGQRVTLRCSPRSGDLSVYWYQQSLDQGLQFLIQYYNGEERAKGNILERFSAQQFPDLHSELNLSSLELGDSALYFCASSSASGGPQETQYFGPGTRLLVL.